One and the same sample provided the 8 T cell receptor beta chains below, sequenced in a study of cytomegalovirus exposure and HLA in healthy donors. PCR amplification relied on 60 Vbeta primers (plus 13 Jbeta primers). Assay: immunoSEQ multiplex PCR; the TCRdb copy retains only in-frame clones and omits some. The data show about 140,000 clones, with about four fifths seen just once and around 4.1% held by the top ten. Sequencing input: PBMCs. These receptors originate from a man aged 35-49 years in good health and CMV-seropositive.

The chain links TRBV30 to TRBJ1-1, with TRBD1 matching 8 bases. The CDR3 is 13 amino acids. Germline assignment: CDR1 GTSNPN and CDR2 SVGIG (reference sequence). J lost 5 bases, V lost 3 bases, and 5 bases had no gene match. CDR3 amino acids: CAWRVTGATEAFF. The CDR3, as DNA: TGTGCCTGGAGGGTGACAGGGGCAACTGAAGCTTTCTTT.

The V call is TRBV27, the J call TRBJ1-2, with TRBD1 identical over 8 bases. V gave up 5 bases and J gave up 0 bases; unmatched junction bases: 14. There are 18 residues in the CDR3. CDR1 is MNHEY and CDR2 is SMNVEV in the germline V gene (reference sequence). This CDR3 reads CASSTYRGGTFSNYGYTF. DNA of the CDR3: TGTGCCAGCAGTACCTACAGGGGGGGGACCTTTTCTAACTATGGCTACACCTTC.

This clone has just a few counts. The chain employs TRBV6-5 and TRBJ2-5, with a tentative D call TRBD2 (5 bases). This CDR3 is 15 amino acids long. V was trimmed by 0 bases and J by 5 bases, leaving 13 bases between them. Germline CDR1 MNHEY, CDR2 SVGAGI. CDR3 in DNA: TGTGCCAGCAGTTACTCGATAAGCGGTCCGGAGACCCAGTACTTC. It translates to CASSYSISGPETQYF.

V and J are TRBV5-1 and TRBJ2-7; D gene ambiguous. CDR3 length equals 15 residues. Germline V lookup: CDR1 SGHRS, CDR2 YFSETQ. The ends were cut back, 0 bases at V and 6 bases at J, with 16 bases in the middle. The CDR3 nucleotides are TGCGCCAGCAGCTTGGAATTTGCGGTTGTATCCGAGCAGTACTTC. It codes for CASSLEFAVVSEQYF.

CDR3 region: CASSVAPLRGGTGELFF. In DNA, the CDR3 is TGTGCCAGCAGCGTAGCCCCGCTTCGGGGAGGCACCGGGGAGCTGTTTTTT. The V gene is TRBV9, the J gene TRBJ2-2; TRBD2 is a possible D gene (6 bases). The CDR3 sequence is 17 residues long. The ends were cut back, 0 bases at V and 4 bases at J, with 16 bases in the middle. The germline gives CDR1 SGDLS, CDR2 YYNGEE.

The J gene is TRBJ1-1, the V gene TRBV30, with a possible D match to TRBD1 (6 bases). This CDR3 region has 14 residues. Trimming shortened V by 2 bases and J by 7 bases, and 17 bases separated the two germline ends. Germline CDR1 and CDR2: GTSNPN and SVGIG (reference sequence). The CDR3 here is CAWSRGTFRVEAFF. CDR3 nucleotides: TGTGCCTGGAGTCGAGGGACATTCAGGGTTGAAGCTTTCTTT.

The V gene is TRBV29-1, the J gene TRBJ2-3; D call uncertain. Deletions cut 4 bases from V and 5 bases from J, with 13 bases between. Germline loops: CDR1 SQVTM, CDR2 ANQGSEA. The CDR3 extends over 13 amino acids. The CDR3 bases are TGCAGCGTTGGTGATGTCTCGGGAGATACGCAGTATTTT. Translation gives CSVGDVSGDTQYF.

This clone occurred a few times. The J gene is TRBJ1-6, the V gene TRBV4-1; tentative D call: TRBD1 (5 bases). V dropped 2 bases and J dropped 6 bases, with 8 bases sitting between them. Germline CDR1 is MGHRA and CDR2 is YSYEKL. The CDR3 contains 14 residues. CDR3 amino acids: CASSQLRGNSPLHF. CDR3 DNA sequence: TGCGCCAGCAGCCAATTAAGGGGTAATTCACCCCTCCACTTT.